This record looks at one TCR beta chain sequence and its context. Its specificity is unknown. The sample belongs to a study of STAT5B mutations in CD4+ large granular lymphocyte leukemia. Overall study findings and caveats: Patient CD4-sorted repertoires looked more clonal than healthy CD4+ repertoires, even without putative leukemic clones. Higher CD4+ than CD8+ T-LGLL clonality might reflect small sample size.

This was a survey-level run. TCRdb's table, derived via immunoSEQ multiplex PCR, lists solely in-frame clones and lacks some. The repertoire holds roughly 40,000 clones, with roughly 76% as singletons. The source of this sequence is a human donor in good health. Specimen: CD4+ T cells from blood buffy coats.

CDR3 DNA sequence: TGTGCCAGCAGTTCACAGGGCGTGGGGCTGTTTTTT. It specifies CASSSQGVGLFF. The chain links TRBV27 to TRBJ2-2; TRBD1 might be the D (6 bases). Germline CDR1 and CDR2: MNHEY and SMNVEV (reference sequence). The CDR3 totals 12 residues. Trimming shortened V by 4 bases and J by 13 bases, and 13 bases separated the two germline ends.